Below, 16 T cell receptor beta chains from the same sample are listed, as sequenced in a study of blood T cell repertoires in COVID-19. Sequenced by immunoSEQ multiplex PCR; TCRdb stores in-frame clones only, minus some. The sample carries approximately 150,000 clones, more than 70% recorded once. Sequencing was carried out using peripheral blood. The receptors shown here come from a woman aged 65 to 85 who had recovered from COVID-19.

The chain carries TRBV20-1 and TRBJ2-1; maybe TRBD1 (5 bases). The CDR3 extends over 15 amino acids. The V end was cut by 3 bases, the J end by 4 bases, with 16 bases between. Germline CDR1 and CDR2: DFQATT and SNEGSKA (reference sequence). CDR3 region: CSASRGAGWYNEQFF. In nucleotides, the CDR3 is TGCAGTGCTAGTCGTGGGGCAGGGTGGTACAATGAGCAGTTCTTC.

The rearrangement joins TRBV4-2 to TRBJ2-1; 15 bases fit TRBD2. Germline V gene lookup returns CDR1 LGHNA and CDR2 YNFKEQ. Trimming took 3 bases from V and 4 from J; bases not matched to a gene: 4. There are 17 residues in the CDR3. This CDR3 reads CASSQRTSGGVYNEQFF. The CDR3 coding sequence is TGTGCCAGCAGCCAGCGGACTAGCGGGGGGGTTTACAATGAGCAGTTCTTC.

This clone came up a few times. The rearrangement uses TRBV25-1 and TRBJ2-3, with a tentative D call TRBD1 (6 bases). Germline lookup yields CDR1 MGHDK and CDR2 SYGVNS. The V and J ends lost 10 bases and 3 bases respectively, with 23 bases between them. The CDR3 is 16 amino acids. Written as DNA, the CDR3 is TGTGCCAACCCCCCGACAGGTTTTGTTTGGACAGATACGCAGTATTTT. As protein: CANPPTGFVWTDTQYF.

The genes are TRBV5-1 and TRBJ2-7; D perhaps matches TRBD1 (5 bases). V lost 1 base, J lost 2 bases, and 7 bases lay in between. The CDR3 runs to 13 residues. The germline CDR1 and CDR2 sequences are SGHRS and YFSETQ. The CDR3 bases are TGCGCCAGCAGCTTGCCAGGGACCTACGAGCAGTACTTC. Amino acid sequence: CASSLPGTYEQYF.

This CDR3 is CASSDNSAGGNTIYF. The DNA for the CDR3 is TGTGCCAGCAGCGACAACAGCGCGGGCGGAAACACCATATATTTT. V and J are TRBV28 and TRBJ1-3; no reliable D call. From germline, CDR1 is MDHEN and CDR2 SYDVKM. V shed 6 bases and J shed 4 bases, with 16 bases lying between them. The CDR3 length is 15 residues.

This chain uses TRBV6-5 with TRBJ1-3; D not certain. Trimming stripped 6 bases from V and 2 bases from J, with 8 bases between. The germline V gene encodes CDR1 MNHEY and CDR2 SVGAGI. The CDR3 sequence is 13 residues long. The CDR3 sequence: CASRRIAGNTIYF. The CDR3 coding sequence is TGTGCCAGCAGACGAATAGCTGGAAACACCATATATTTT.

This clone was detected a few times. The CDR3 loop is CASSPLRGPPTNEKLFF. The CDR3 bases are TGTGCCAGCAGCCCGTTAAGAGGGCCACCAACTAATGAAAAACTGTTTTTT. This chain joins TRBV4-2 and TRBJ1-4; D gene unclear. Germline assignment: CDR1 LGHNA and CDR2 YNFKEQ. This CDR3 has 17 residues. Trimming shortened V by 4 bases and J by 0 bases, and 15 bases separated the two germline ends.

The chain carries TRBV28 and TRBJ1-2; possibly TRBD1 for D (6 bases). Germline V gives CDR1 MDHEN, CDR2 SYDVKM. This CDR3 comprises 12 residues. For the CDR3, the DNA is TGTGGGGCGGGGGGGCCCAACTATGGCTACACCTTC. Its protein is CGAGGPNYGYTF.

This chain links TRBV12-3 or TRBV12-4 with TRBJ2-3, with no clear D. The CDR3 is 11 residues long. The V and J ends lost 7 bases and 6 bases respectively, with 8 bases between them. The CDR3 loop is CASKTGDTQYF. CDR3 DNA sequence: TGTGCCAGCAAGACCGGGGATACGCAGTATTTT.

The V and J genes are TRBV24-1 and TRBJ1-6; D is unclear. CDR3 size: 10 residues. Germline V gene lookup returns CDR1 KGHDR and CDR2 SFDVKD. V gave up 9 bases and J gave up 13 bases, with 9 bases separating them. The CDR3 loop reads CATPRWPLHF. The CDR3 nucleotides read TGTGCCACCCCGCGCTGGCCCCTCCACTTT.

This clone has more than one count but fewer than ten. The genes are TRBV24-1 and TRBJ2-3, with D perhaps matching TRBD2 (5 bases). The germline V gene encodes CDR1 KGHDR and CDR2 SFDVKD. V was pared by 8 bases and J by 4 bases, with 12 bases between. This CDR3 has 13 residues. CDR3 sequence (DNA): TGTGCCACCATGGCGGAGGCGGCAGATACGCAGTATTTT. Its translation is CATMAEAADTQYF.

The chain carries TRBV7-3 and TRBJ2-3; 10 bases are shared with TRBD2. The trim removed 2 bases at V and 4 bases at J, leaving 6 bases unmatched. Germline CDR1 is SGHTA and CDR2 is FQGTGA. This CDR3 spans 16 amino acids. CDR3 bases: TGTGCCAGCAGCTTAGGCCTAGCGGGAGTTGCAGATACGCAGTATTTT. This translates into CASSLGLAGVADTQYF.

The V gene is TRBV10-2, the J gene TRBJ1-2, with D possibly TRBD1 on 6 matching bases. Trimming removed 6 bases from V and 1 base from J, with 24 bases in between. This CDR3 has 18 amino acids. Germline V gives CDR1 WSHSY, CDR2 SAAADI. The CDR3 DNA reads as TGCGCCAGCAGGCCTACTCACCCGGGACAAGAGCTTAACTATGGCTACACCTTC. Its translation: CASRPTHPGQELNYGYTF.

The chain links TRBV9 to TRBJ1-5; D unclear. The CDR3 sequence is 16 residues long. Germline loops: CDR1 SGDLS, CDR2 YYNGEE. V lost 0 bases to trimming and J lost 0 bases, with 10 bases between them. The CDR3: CASSVGIGASNQPQHF. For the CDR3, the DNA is TGTGCCAGCAGCGTAGGTATCGGAGCTAGCAATCAGCCCCAGCATTTT. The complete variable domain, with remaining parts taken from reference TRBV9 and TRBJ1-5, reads DSGVTQTPKHLITATGQRVTLRCSPRSGDLSVYWYQQSLDQGLQFLIQYYNGEERAKGNILERFSAQQFPDLHSELNLSSLELGDSALYFCASSVGIGASNQPQHFGDGTRLSIL.

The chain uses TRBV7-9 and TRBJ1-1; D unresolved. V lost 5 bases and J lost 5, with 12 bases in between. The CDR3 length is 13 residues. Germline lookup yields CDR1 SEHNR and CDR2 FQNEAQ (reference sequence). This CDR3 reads CASSLTGSTEAFF. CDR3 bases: TGTGCCAGCAGCCTTACGGGTTCGACTGAAGCTTTCTTT. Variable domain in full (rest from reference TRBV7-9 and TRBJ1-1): DTGVSQNPRHKITKRGQNVTFRCDPISEHNRLYWYRQTLGQGPEFLTYFQNEAQLEKSRLLSDRFSAERPKGSFSTLEIQRTEQGDSAMYLCASSLTGSTEAFFGQGTRLTVV.

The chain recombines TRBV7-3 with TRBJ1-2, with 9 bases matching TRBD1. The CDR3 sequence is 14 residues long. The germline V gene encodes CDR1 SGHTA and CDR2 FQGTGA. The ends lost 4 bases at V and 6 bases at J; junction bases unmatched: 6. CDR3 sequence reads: CASSSGQGRDGYTF. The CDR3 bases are TGTGCCAGCAGCTCGGGACAGGGAAGGGATGGCTACACCTTC.